Presented here are 15 T cell receptor beta chains from one specimen sequenced in a study of blood T cell repertoires in COVID-19. Repertoires were generated with immunoSEQ multiplex PCR, while TCRdb's copy carries only in-frame clones and drops some. The sample includes roughly 360,000 clones, 81% of them seen just once. The sequencing sample was made of peripheral blood. The receptors come from a human donor with acute or convalescent COVID-19. The donor label of this sample is uncertain.

The chain has TRBV5-6 and TRBJ2-1; 8 bases fit TRBD1. J was trimmed by 4 bases and V by 2 bases; bases with no gene match: 5. The CDR3 is made up of 15 amino acids. Germline V gene data show CDR1 as SGHDT and CDR2 as YYEEEE. CDR3 coding DNA: TGTGCCAGCAGCTTTTTCAGGGGGCAATACAATGAGCAGTTCTTC. Translated: CASSFFRGQYNEQFF.

Notes on this clone: Other nucleotide sequences in the sample specify the same CDR3. The chain combines TRBV7-9 with TRBJ2-7; D is perhaps TRBD1 (6 bases). Trimming took off 4 bases at V and 3 bases at J, with 7 bases between the two ends. The germline gives CDR1 SEHNR, CDR2 FQNEAQ (reference sequence). The CDR3 loop spans 12 amino acids. CDR3 in amino acids: CASSSQGYEQYF. CDR3 bases: TGTGCCAGCAGCTCACAGGGCTACGAGCAGTACTTC.

The chain uses TRBV5-6 and TRBJ1-2, with 9 nucleotides matching TRBD1. CDR1 is SGHDT, CDR2 YYEEEE, per germline. The V and J ends lost 4 bases and 8 bases, in that order; junction bases with no gene match: 3. The CDR3 consists of 12 residues. The CDR3 region is CASSRGQGGYTF. Written as DNA, the CDR3 is TGTGCCAGCAGCCGGGGACAGGGCGGCTACACCTTC.

V is TRBV7-9 and J is TRBJ1-2; perhaps TRBD1 as D (6 bases). CDR1 and CDR2 (germline): SEHNR, FQNEAQ (reference sequence). V shed 2 bases and J shed 0 bases, with 16 bases lying between them. This CDR3 is 17 amino acids long. CDR3 coding DNA: TGTGCCAGCAGCTTATCTGGGACACCAGGAGCTAACTATGGCTACACCTTC. Protein product: CASSLSGTPGANYGYTF.

The V call is TRBV3-1 (or the pseudogene TRBV3-2), the J call TRBJ1-1; a weak D match, TRBD1 (5 bases). With 5 bases removed from V and 11 bases from J, the gap between germline ends came to 15 bases. This CDR3 spans 12 amino acids. CDR1 is LGHDT and CDR2 is YNNKEL in the germline V gene (reference sequence). CDR3 DNA: TGTGCCAGCAGCGCCAGGACCGGGGGGGCTTTCTTT. Its protein product is CASSARTGGAFF.

The chain carries TRBV18 and TRBJ2-7, with D hard to call. In germline, CDR1 is KGHSH, CDR2 LQKENI. V lost 6 bases to trimming and J lost 0 bases, with 15 bases between them. The CDR3 covers 15 residues. CDR3 DNA sequence: TGTGCCAGCTCCCCCTTCCCGGTCGGCTCCTACGAGCAGTACTTC. It codes for CASSPFPVGSYEQYF.

The V gene is TRBV7-2, the J gene TRBJ2-5, with D unresolved. The V end was cut by 1 base, the J end by 1 base, with 7 bases between. The CDR3 has 14 amino acids. Germline CDR1 is SGHTA and CDR2 is FQGNSA. The CDR3 spells CASSLVRIQETQYF. In DNA form, the CDR3 reads TGTGCCAGCAGCTTAGTCAGGATCCAAGAGACCCAGTACTTC. The complete variable domain, with remaining parts taken from reference TRBV7-2 and TRBJ2-5, reads GAGVSQSPSNKVTEKGKDVELRCDPISGHTALYWYRQSLGQGLEFLIYFQGNSAPDKSGLPSDRFSAERTGGSVSTLTIQRTQQEDSAVYLCASSLVRIQETQYFGPGTRLLVL.

A single count supports this clone. CDR3 region: CASSQGAGYEQYF. The DNA of the CDR3 is TGCGCCAGCAGCCAGGGCGCAGGCTACGAGCAGTACTTC. The gene calls are TRBV5-1 and TRBJ2-7; D possibly corresponds to TRBD1 (5 bases). With 4 bases removed from V and 3 bases from J, the gap between germline ends came to 11 bases. The CDR3 covers 13 residues. Germline V gene data show CDR1 as SGHRS and CDR2 as YFSETQ.

The V and J genes are TRBV16 and TRBJ1-2; D remains unclear. Trimming cost V 3 bases and J 7 bases, with 9 bases left between them. The CDR3 loop spans 12 amino acids. CDR1 and CDR2 from the germline V gene are KGHSY and FQNENV. CDR3 sequence (DNA): TGTGCCAGCAGCCACGGGGTGGGTGGCTACACCTTC. It is translated as CASSHGVGGYTF.

Of note for this clone: This same CDR3 is encoded by further DNA sequences in the sample. The rearrangement links TRBV15 to TRBJ1-6; D is unclear. Germline V CDR1 and CDR2: LNHNV, YYDKDF (reference sequence). The CDR3 is made up of 14 amino acids. V was trimmed by 0 bases and J by 5 bases, leaving 5 bases between them. The CDR3 DNA is TGTGCCACCAGCAGAGATCTTAATAATTCACCCCTCCACTTT. This sequence encodes CATSRDLNNSPLHF.

V is TRBV18 and J is TRBJ2-7; TRBD1 agrees at 12 bases. CDR1 KGHSH and CDR2 LQKENI come from the germline V gene. Unmatched junction bases numbered 4, after V lost 5 bases and J lost 5 bases. This CDR3 spans 14 amino acids. The CDR3 reads CASSRDRGPNEQYF. The DNA for the CDR3 is TGTGCCAGCTCAAGGGACAGGGGGCCGAACGAGCAGTACTTC.

V usage is TRBV6-7 and J usage is TRBJ1-1; no reliable D call. TRBV6-7 is an open reading frame whose function is uncertain. The length of the CDR3 is 14 residues. The V end was cut by 8 bases, the J end by 0 bases, with 13 bases between. CDR3 sequence reads: CASAFLIVNTEAFF. CDR3 DNA sequence: TGTGCCAGCGCCTTCTTAATAGTGAACACTGAAGCTTTCTTT.

The chain couples TRBV7-8 to TRBJ2-3; TRBD1 is a possible D gene (5 bases). The CDR3 is 14 residues long. Trimming stripped 5 bases from V and 2 bases from J, with 11 bases between. Looked up from germline, CDR1 is SGHVS and CDR2 is FQNEAQ. The CDR3 nucleotides read TGTGCCAGCAGCCCCCAAGGGGTCACAGATACGCAGTATTTT. This sequence encodes CASSPQGVTDTQYF.

The genes are TRBV28 and TRBJ1-1; no clear D gene. Per germline, CDR1 MDHEN and CDR2 SYDVKM. The CDR3 length is 15 residues. V dropped 6 bases and J dropped 11 bases, with 25 bases sitting between them. CDR3 in amino acids: CASRVGGSGADIAFF. DNA for the CDR3: TGTGCCAGCAGGGTGGGAGGGTCAGGCGCAGACATCGCTTTCTTT.

This chain links TRBV24-1 with TRBJ1-2, with 7 bases identical to TRBD1. Germline V CDR1 and CDR2: KGHDR, SFDVKD. The CDR3 covers 16 residues. V was clipped by 3 bases and J by 6 bases; unmatched bases: 12. CDR3 amino acids: CATSDGEDRRGNGYTF. CDR3 in DNA: TGTGCCACCAGTGATGGGGAGGACAGGCGAGGGAATGGCTACACCTTC.